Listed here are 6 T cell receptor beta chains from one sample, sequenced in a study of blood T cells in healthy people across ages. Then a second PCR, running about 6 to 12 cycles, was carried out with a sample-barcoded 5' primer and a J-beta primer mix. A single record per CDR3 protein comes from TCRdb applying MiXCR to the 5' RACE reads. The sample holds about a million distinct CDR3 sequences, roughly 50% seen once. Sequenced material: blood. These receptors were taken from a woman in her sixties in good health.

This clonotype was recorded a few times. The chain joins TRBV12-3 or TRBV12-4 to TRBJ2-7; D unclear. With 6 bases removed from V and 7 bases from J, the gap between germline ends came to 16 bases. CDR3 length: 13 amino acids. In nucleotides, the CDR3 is TGTGCCAGCAGCTTTATCCCTCTGGGAGAGCAGTACTTC. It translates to CASSFIPLGEQYF.

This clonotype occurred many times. The CDR3, as DNA: TGTGCCAGCAGTACGGACAGAAACAATCAGCCCCAGCATTTT. Protein sequence: CASSTDRNNQPQHF. J is TRBJ1-5 and V is TRBV12-3 or TRBV12-4; TRBD1 is a possible D gene (6 bases). V shed 5 bases and J shed 3 bases, with 11 bases lying between them. The CDR3 extends over 14 amino acids.

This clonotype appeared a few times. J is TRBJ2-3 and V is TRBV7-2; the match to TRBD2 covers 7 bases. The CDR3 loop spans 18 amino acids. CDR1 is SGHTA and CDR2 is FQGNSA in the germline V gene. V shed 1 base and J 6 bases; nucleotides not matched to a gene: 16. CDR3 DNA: TGTGCCAGCAGCTTAGTAGCGCAGACTAGCTCCTACGGGGATACGCAGTATTTT. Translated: CASSLVAQTSSYGDTQYF.

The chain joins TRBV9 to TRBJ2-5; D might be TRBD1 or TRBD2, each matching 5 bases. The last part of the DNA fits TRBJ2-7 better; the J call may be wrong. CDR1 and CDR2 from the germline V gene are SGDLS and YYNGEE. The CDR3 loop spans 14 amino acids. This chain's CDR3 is CASSGRDAGYEQYF. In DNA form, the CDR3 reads TGTGCCAGCAGCGGCCGGGACGCTGGCTACGAGCAGTACTTC.

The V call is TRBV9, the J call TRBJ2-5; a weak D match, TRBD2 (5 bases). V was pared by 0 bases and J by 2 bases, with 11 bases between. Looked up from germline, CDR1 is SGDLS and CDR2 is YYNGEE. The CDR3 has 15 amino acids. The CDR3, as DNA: TGTGCCAGCAGCGTAGGGGGAGCCCCACAAGAGACCCAGTACTTC. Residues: CASSVGGAPQETQYF.

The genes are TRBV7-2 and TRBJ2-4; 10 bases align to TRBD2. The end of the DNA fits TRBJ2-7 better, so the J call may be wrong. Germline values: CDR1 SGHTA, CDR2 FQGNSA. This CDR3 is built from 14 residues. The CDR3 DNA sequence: TGTGCCAGCAGCTTAGGGACTAGCGGCAGCGAGCAGTACTTC. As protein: CASSLGTSGSEQYF.